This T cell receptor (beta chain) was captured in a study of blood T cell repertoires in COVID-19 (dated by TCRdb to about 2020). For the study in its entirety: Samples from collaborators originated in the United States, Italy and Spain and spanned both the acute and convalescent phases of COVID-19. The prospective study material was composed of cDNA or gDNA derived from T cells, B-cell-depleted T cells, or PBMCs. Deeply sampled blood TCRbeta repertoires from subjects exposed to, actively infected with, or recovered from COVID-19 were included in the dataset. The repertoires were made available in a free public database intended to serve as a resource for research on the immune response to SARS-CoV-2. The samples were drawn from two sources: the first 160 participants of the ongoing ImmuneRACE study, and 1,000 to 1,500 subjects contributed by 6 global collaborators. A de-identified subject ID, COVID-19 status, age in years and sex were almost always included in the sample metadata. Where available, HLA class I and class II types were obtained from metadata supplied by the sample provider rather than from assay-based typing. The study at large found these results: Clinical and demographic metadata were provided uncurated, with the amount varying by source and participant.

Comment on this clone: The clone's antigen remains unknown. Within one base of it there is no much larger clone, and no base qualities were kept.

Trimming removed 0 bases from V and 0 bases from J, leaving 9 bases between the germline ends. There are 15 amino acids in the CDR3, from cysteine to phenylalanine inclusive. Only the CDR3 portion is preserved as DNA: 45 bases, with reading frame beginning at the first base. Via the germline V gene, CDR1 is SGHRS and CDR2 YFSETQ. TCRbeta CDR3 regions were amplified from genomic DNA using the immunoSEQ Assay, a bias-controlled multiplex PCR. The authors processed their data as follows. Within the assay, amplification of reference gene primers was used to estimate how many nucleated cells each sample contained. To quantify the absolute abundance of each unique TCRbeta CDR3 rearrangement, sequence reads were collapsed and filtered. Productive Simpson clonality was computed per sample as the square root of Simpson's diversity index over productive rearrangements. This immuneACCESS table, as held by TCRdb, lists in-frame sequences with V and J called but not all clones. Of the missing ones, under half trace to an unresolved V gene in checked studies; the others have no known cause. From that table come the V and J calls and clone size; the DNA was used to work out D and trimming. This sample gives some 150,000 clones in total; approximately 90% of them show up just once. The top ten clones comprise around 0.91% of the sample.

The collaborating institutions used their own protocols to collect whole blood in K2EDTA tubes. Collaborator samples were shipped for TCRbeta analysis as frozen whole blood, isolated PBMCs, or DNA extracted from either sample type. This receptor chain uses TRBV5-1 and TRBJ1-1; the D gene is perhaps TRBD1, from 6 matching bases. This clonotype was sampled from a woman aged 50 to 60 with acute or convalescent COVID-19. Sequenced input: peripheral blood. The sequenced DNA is TGCGCCAGCAGCTTGGAGGGGGGGCTGAACACTGAAGCTTTCTTT. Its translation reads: CASSLEGGLNTEAFF. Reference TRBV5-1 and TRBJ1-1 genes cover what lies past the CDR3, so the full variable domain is KAGVTQTPRYLIKTRGQQVTLSCSPISGHRSVSWYQQTPGQGLQFLFEYFSETQRNKGNFPGRFSGRQFSNSRSEMNVSTLELGDSALYLCASSLEGGLNTEAFFGQGTRLTVV.